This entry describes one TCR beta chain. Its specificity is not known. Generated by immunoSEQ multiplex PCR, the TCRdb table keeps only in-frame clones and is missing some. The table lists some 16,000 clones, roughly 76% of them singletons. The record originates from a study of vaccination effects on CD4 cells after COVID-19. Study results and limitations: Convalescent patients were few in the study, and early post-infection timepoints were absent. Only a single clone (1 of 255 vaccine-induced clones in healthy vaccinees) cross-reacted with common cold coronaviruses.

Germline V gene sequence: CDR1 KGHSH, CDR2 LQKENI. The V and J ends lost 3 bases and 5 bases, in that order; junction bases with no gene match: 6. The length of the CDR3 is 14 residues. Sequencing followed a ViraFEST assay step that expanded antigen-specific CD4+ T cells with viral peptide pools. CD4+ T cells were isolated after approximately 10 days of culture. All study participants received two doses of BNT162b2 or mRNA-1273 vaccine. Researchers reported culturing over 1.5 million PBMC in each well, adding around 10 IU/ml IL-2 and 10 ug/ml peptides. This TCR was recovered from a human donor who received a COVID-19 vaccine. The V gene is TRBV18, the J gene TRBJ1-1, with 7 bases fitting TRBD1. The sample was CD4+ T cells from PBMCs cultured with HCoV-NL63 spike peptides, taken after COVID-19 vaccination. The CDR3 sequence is CASSPPLRGTEAFF. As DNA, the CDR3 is TGTGCCAGCTCACCCCCGCTCAGGGGGACTGAAGCTTTCTTT.